This T cell receptor beta chain was sequenced in a study of T cell repertoires in aging, cancer and after chemotherapy. Study-level points and caveats: Compared with age-matched healthy donors, untreated hematological or solid cancer patients showed higher blood TCR clonality. These repertoire data do not allow conclusions about immunological memory after chemotherapy.

The CDR3 runs to 14 residues. The germline V gene encodes CDR1 MNHEY and CDR2 SMNVEV (reference sequence). Trimming cost V 0 bases and J 3 bases, with 9 bases left between them. Peripheral blood genomic DNA, not sorted cells or RNA, was the template. Multiplex touch-down PCR with TRB-A/B primers amplified rearranged V-D-J TRB sequences. Using its own MiXCR run on the multiplex PCR reads, TCRdb lists one record per CDR3 protein. The sample yields around 16,000 distinct CDR3 sequences, 45% to 50% seen once. On this clonotype itself: The target antigen is unknown.

The origin of this receptor is a human donor in good health. Material: blood. V and J are TRBV27 and TRBJ2-7, with D perhaps TRBD1 (6 bases). The CDR3 sequence is CASSLSEGHYEQYF. The CDR3, as DNA: TGTGCCAGCAGTTTATCTGAGGGACACTACGAGCAGTACTTC.